This entry features one TCR beta chain sequence. Looked up from germline, CDR1 is KGHSH and CDR2 is LQKENI. V lost 3 bases and J lost 6, with 14 bases in between. This CDR3 spans 14 amino acids. The data derive from a study of blood T cell repertoires in COVID-19. As for the study in general: Samples of COVID-19 (acute and convalescent) were obtained from the United States, Italy and Spain.

This table comes from immunoSEQ multiplex PCR, and its TCRdb copy is limited to in-frame clones, with some not included. The sample records approximately 82,000 clones, around 80% being singletons. The sequence was collected from a woman aged 70-85 years with acute or convalescent COVID-19. Sequenced material: peripheral blood. This chain joins TRBV18 and TRBJ1-1; TRBD1 might be the D (6 bases). The CDR3 bases are TGTGCCAGCTCACCTAACCGGGACACACCTGAAGCTTTCTTT. It is translated as CASSPNRDTPEAFF. Complete variable domain (other parts from reference TRBV18 and TRBJ1-1): NAGVMQNPRHLVRRRGQEARLRCSPMKGHSHVYWYRQLPEEGLKFMVYLQKENIIDESGMPKERFSAEFPKEGPSILRIQQVVRGDSAAYFCASSPNRDTPEAFFGQGTRLTVV.